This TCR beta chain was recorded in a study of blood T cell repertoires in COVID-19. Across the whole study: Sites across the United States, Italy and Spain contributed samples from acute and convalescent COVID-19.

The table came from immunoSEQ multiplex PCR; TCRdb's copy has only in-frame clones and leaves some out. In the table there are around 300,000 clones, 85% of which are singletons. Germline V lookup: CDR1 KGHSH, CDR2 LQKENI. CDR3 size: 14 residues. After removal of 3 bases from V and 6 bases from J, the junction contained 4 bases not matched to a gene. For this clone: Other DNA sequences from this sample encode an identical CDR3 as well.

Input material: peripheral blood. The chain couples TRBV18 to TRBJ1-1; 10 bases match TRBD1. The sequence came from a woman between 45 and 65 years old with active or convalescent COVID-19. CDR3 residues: CASSPRDRGPEAFF. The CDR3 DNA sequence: TGTGCCAGCTCACCTCGGGACAGGGGCCCTGAAGCTTTCTTT.